The clone carrying this T cell receptor (beta chain) has only a few counts. The V end was cut by 0 bases, the J end by 0 bases, with 8 bases between. Germline V CDR1 and CDR2: SEHNR, FQNEAQ (reference sequence). The CDR3 length is 15 residues. This sample stems from a study of blood T cells in healthy people across ages. With a J-beta primer mix and a sample-barcoded 5' primer, a second PCR ran 7 to 11 cycles. MiXCR, applied by TCRdb to the 5' RACE reads, yields one record per CDR3 protein. The repertoire holds about 570,000 distinct CDR3 sequences, with roughly a quarter as singletons. These data are also associated with another study on T cells of mothers and their children. That source notes: Samples were obtained from a few healthy Caucasian mothers and their six children.

What was sequenced was blood. This chain joins TRBV7-9 and TRBJ1-2, with D perhaps TRBD1 (6 bases). This clonotype was sampled from a boy between 2 and 10 years old in good health. CDR3 sequence (DNA): TGTGCCAGCAGCTTAGCTACAGGGACTAACTATGGCTACACCTTC. It encodes CASSLATGTNYGYTF.